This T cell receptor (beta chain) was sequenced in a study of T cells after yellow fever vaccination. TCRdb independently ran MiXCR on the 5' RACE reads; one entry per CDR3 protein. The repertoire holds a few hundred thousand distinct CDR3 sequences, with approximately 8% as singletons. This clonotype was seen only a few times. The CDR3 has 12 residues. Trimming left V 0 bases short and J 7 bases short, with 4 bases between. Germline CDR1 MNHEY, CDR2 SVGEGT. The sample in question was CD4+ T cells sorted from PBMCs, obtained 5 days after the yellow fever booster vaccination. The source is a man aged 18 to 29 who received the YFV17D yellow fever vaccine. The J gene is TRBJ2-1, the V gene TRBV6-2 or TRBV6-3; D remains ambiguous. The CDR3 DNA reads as TGTGCCAGCAGTTACTCGTGGAATGAGCAGTTCTTC. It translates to CASSYSWNEQFF.